This is a list of T cell receptor beta chains from one sample in a study of metastatic and nonmetastatic thyroid tumors. TCRdb recomputed clones from the PCR reads via MiXCR. The sample yields around 30,000 clones, around 16% seen once. What was sequenced was blood. These receptors came from a male donor with papillary thyroid cancer or a benign thyroid nodule (not recorded which). Some clones in this sample may be carry-over from other donors' samples. CDR3s include the opening cysteine and the closing phenylalanine or tryptophan. A D gene is named only where the DNA matches it firmly. Clone size is shown for a subset of rows, as once, few, many or a class of expanded clone.

j_call | clone_size | d_call | v_call | cdr3_aa | cdr3_nt
TRBJ1-1 | many | NA | TRBV20-1 | CSARVVQANTEAFF | TGCAGTGCTAGAGTGGTACAGGCGAACACTGAAGCTTTCTTT
TRBJ1-1 | many | NA | TRBV19 | CASRTDGYTEAFF | TGTGCCAGTAGGACGGACGGATACACTGAAGCTTTCTTT
TRBJ2-7 | many | NA | TRBV12-3/TRBV12-4 | CASSLGDLLSYEQYF | TGTGCCAGCAGTTTGGGGGATCTCTTGTCCTACGAGCAGTACTTC
TRBJ1-4 | many | NA | TRBV4-3 | CASSQEYAGVGEKLFF | TGCGCCAGCAGCCAAGAGTACGCAGGGGTGGGTGAAAAACTGTTTTTT
TRBJ1-6 | NA | NA | TRBV11-2 | CASSSPGGGSCSPLHF | TGTGCCAGCAGCTCCCCGGGCGGCGGGTCTTGCTCACCCCTCCACTTT
TRBJ2-1 | many | TRBD2 | TRBV16 | CASSQGLAGGFYNEQFF | TGTGCCAGCAGCCAGGGACTAGCGGGAGGCTTCTACAATGAGCAGTTCTTC
TRBJ1-1 | many | NA | TRBV7-2 | CASSLGQDLEAFF | TGTGCCAGCAGCTTAGGTCAGGACCTCGAAGCTTTCTTT
TRBJ1-6 | medium-sized | NA | TRBV27 | CASSLSGRGKPLHF | TGTGCCAGCAGTTTATCGGGTAGGGGAAAACCCCTCCACTTT
TRBJ2-7 | many | NA | TRBV7-2 | CASTPLPRVEQYF | TGTGCCAGCACCCCCCTCCCCCGGGTCGAGCAGTACTTC
TRBJ1-6 | medium-sized | NA | TRBV28 | CASIESQGGNSPLHF | TGTGCCAGCATCGAGTCGCAGGGTGGGAATTCACCCCTCCACTTT
TRBJ2-3 | NA | NA | TRBV11-2 | CASSLVACRSHADTQYF | TGTGCCAGCAGCTTAGTGGCGTGCAGGAGCCATGCAGATACGCAGTATTTT
TRBJ1-1 | medium-sized | NA | TRBV6-1 | CASSVAPNTEAFF | TGTGCCAGCAGTGTAGCCCCGAACACTGAAGCTTTCTTT
TRBJ2-3 | many | TRBD1 | TRBV7-3 | CASSLTGQGTDTQYF | TGTGCCAGCAGCTTGACGGGACAGGGGACGGATACGCAGTATTTT
TRBJ1-6 | many | NA | TRBV5-5 | CASTARGSQTLHF | TGTGCCAGCACTGCCCGGGGTAGTCAGACCCTCCACTTT
TRBJ2-7 | many | NA | TRBV27 | CASSSYSYEQYF | TGTGCCAGCAGTTCCTATTCCTACGAGCAGTACTTC
TRBJ2-5 | many | NA | TRBV5-1 | CASSSVVGGETQYF | TGCGCCAGCAGCTCCGTGGTGGGGGGAGAGACCCAGTACTTC
TRBJ2-5 | many | NA | TRBV9 | CASSVGGWEETQYF | TGTGCCAGCAGCGTAGGGGGCTGGGAGGAGACCCAGTACTTC
TRBJ1-1 | many | TRBD1 | TRBV16 | CASSQSIGTGPTEAFF | TGTGCCAGCAGCCAATCGATAGGGACAGGGCCCACTGAAGCTTTCTTT
TRBJ2-2 | few | NA | TRBV12-5 | CASGILECGELFF | TGTGCTAGTGGGATACTTGAGTGCGGGGAGCTGTTTTTT
TRBJ2-7 | many | TRBD1 | TRBV19 | CASAGQGLFREQYF | TGTGCCAGCGCGGGACAGGGTTTATTTCGCGAGCAGTACTTC
TRBJ2-1 | NA | TRBD2 | TRBV6-5 | CASGRDSYNEQFF | TGTGCCAGCGGGAGGGACTCCTACAATGAGCAGTTCTTC
TRBJ2-3 | NA | NA | TRBV30 | CAWSRALGDTQYF | TGTGCCTGGAGTCGAGCCCTGGGGGATACGCAGTATTTT
TRBJ2-7 | many | NA | TRBV6-1 | CALEGEQYF | TGTGCCCTGGAGGGGGAGCAGTACTTC
TRBJ1-5 | many | NA | TRBV6-1 | CASSLTQGGNQPQHF | TGTGCCAGCAGTCTTACACAGGGAGGCAATCAGCCCCAGCATTTT
TRBJ1-2 | few | NA | TRBV12-3/TRBV12-4 | CASSVSHAGLGYTF | TGTGCCAGCAGTGTGTCCCACGCAGGGCTTGGCTACACCTTC
TRBJ2-5 | many | NA | TRBV6-1 | CASSEAVGGGQETQYF | TGTGCCAGCAGTGAAGCCGTGGGAGGCGGACAAGAGACCCAGTACTTC
TRBJ2-3 | many | NA | TRBV25-1 | CASIPAEGVADTQYF | TGTGCCAGTATCCCGGCGGAAGGAGTCGCAGATACGCAGTATTTT
TRBJ1-5 | once | TRBD1 | TRBV6-2/TRBV6-3 | CASSYRSGRTGGPVGHQHQHF | TGTGCCAGCAGTTACCGGTCTGGGAGGACAGGGGGTCCCGTGGGCCATCAGCACCAGCATTTT